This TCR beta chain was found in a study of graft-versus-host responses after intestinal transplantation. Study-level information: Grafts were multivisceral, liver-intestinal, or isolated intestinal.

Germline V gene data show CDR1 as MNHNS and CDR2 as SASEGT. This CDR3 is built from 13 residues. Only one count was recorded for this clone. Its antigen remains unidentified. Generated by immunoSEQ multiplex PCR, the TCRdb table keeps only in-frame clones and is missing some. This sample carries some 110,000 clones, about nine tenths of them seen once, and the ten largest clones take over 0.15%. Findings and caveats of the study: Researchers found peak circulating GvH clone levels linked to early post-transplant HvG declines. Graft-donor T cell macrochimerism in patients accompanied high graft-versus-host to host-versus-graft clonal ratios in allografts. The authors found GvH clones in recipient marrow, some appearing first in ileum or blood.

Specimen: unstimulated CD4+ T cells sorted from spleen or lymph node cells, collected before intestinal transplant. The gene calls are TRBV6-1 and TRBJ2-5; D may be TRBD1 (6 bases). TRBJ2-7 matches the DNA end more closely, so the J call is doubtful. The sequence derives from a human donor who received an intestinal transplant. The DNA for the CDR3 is TGTGCCAGCAGTCAGGACAGATCCTACGAGCAGTACTTC. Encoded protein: CASSQDRSYEQYF.